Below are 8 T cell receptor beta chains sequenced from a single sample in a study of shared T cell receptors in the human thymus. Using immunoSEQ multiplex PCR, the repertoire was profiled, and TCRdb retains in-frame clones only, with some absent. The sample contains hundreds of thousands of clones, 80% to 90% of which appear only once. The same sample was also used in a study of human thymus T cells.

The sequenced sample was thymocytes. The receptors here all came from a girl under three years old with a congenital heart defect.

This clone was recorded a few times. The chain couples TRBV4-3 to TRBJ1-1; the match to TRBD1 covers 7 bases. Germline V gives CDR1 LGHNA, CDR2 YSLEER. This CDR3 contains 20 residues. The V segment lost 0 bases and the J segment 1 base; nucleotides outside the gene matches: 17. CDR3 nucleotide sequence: TGCGCCAGCAGCCAAGATTCAGAGGGGGCGATGATAAAATCGAACACTGAAGCTTTCTTT. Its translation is CASSQDSEGAMIKSNTEAFF.

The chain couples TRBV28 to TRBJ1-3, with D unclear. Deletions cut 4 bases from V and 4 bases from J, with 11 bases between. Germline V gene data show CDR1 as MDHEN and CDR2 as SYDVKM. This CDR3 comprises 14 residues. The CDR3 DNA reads TGTGCCAGCAGTTCCCCCCCCGGGGGAAACACCATATATTTT. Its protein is CASSSPPGGNTIYF.

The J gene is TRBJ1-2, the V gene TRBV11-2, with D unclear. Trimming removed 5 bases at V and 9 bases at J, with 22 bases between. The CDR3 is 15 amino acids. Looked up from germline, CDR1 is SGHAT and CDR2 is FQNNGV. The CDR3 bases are TGTGCCAGCAGCCTAACCGGGAAGCGGCCGCTCAGCTACACCTTC. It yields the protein CASSLTGKRPLSYTF.

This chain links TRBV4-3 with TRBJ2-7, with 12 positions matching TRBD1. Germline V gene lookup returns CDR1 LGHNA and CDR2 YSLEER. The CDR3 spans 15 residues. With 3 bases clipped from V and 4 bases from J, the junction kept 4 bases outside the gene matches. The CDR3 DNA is TGCGCCAGCAGCCAGGGGGACAGGGGGCCTTACGAGCAGTACTTC. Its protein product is CASSQGDRGPYEQYF.

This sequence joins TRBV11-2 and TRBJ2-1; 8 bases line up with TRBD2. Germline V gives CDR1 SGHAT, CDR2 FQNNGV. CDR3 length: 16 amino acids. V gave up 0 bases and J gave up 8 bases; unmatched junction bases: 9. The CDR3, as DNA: TGTGCCAGCAGCTTAGAAGTAGCGGGGAGTTTGGATGAGCAGTTCTTC. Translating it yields CASSLEVAGSLDEQFF. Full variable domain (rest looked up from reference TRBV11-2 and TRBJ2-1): EAGVAQSPRYKIIEKRQSVAFWCNPISGHATLYWYQQILGQGPKLLIQFQNNGVVDDSQLPKDRFSAERLKGVDSTLKIQPAKLEDSAVYLCASSLEVAGSLDEQFFGPGTRLTVL.

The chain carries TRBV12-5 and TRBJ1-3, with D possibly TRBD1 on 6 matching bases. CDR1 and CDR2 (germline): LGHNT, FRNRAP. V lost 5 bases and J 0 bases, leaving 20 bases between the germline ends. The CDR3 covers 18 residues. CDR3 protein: CASGPGGHRALSGNTIYF. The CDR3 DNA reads TGTGCTAGTGGTCCTGGGGGTCACAGGGCCCTCTCTGGAAACACCATATATTTT. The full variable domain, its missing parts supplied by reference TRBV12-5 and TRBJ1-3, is DARVTQTPRHKVTEMGQEVTMRCQPILGHNTVFWYRQTMMQGLELLAYFRNRAPLDDSGMPKDRFSAEMPDATLATLKIQPSEPRDSAVYFCASGPGGHRALSGNTIYFGEGSWLTVV.

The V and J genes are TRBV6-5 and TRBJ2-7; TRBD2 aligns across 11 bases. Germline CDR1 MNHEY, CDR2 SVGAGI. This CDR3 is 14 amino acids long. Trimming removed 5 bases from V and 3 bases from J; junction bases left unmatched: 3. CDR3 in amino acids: CASSPSGGFYEQYF. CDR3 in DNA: TGTGCCAGCAGTCCTAGCGGGGGGTTCTACGAGCAGTACTTC.

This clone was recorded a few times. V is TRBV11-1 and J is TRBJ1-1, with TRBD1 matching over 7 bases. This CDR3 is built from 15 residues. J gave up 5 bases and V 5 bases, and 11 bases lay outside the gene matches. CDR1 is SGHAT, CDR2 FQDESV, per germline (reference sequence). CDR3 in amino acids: CASSATEGATTEAFF. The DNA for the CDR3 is TGTGCCAGCAGCGCGACGGAGGGGGCGACGACTGAAGCTTTCTTT. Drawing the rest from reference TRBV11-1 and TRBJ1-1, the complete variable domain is EAEVAQSPRYKITEKSQAVAFWCDPISGHATLYWYRQILGQGPELLVQFQDESVVDDSQLPKDRFSAERLKGVDSTLKIQPAELGDSAMYLCASSATEGATTEAFFGQGTRLTVV.